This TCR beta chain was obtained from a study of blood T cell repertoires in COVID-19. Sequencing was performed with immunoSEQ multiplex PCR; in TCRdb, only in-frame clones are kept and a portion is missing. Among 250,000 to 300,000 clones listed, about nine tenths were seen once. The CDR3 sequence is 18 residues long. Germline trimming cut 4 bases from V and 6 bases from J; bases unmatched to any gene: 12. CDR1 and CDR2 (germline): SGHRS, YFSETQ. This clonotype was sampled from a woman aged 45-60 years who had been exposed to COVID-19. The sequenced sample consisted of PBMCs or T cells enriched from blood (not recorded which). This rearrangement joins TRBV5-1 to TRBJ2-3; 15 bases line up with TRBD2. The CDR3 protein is CASSPGLAGGPFIDTQYF. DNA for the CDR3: TGCGCCAGCAGCCCAGGACTAGCGGGGGGGCCTTTTATCGATACGCAGTATTTT.